The 19 T cell receptor beta chains reported below all come from one sample, sequenced in a study of monozygotic twins with cystic fibrosis. Assay used: immunoSEQ multiplex PCR; TCRdb lists only in-frame clones, some missing. The table lists approximately 36,000 clones, about 93% of them singletons. The sample comprised blood. These receptors were taken from a boy between 2 and 10 years old with cystic fibrosis.

CDR3 region: CASSIGTPNTEAFF. The DNA for the CDR3 is TGTGCCAGTAGTATAGGGACGCCGAACACTGAAGCTTTCTTT. The chain has TRBV19 and TRBJ1-1; unclear D gene. The CDR3 has 14 residues. The V end lost 1 base, the J end lost 1 base, and 7 bases lay between the germline ends. The V gene's germline CDR1 is LNHDA and CDR2 SQIVND (reference sequence).

The count of this clone is one. The gene calls are TRBV19 and TRBJ1-5; 8 nucleotides line up with TRBD1. Germline CDR1 reads LNHDA; CDR2 reads SQIVND (reference sequence). CDR3 length: 16 residues. The V gene end was trimmed by 2 bases and the J gene end by 4 bases; junction bases not matched to a gene: 7. This CDR3 reads CASSIYRGVPNQPQHF. The CDR3 DNA reads as TGTGCCAGTAGTATATACAGGGGGGTGCCTAATCAGCCCCAGCATTTT.

The chain links TRBV5-1 to TRBJ2-3; a possible D gene is TRBD1 (5 bases). Germline V gene sequence: CDR1 SGHRS, CDR2 YFSETQ. This CDR3 is 15 amino acids long. The V end lost 4 bases, the J end lost 4 bases, and 16 bases lay between the germline ends. The CDR3 bases are TGCGCCAGCAGCCGCCCAGGGATCCAATCAGATACGCAGTATTTT. It is translated as CASSRPGIQSDTQYF.

This rearrangement joins TRBV7-2 to TRBJ2-7; D tentatively reads TRBD1 or TRBD2 (5 bases each). The CDR3 contains 15 residues. The ends were cut back, 0 bases at V and 5 bases at J, with 14 bases in the middle. CDR1 and CDR2 (germline): SGHTA, FQGNSA. CDR3 sequence: CASSLAGARFNEQYF. As DNA, the CDR3 is TGTGCCAGCAGCTTAGCCGGGGCGCGATTTAACGAGCAGTACTTC.

CDR3 amino acids: CASSFGRGRSYEQYF. The CDR3 nucleotides are TGTGCCAGCAGCTTCGGAAGGGGGCGCTCCTACGAGCAGTACTTC. This chain joins TRBV5-4 and TRBJ2-7, with TRBD1 identical over 7 bases. Losses at the gene ends were 2 bases for V and 0 bases for J; bases not matched to a gene: 5. The CDR3 runs 15 residues. Germline V lookup: CDR1 SGHNT, CDR2 YYREEE (reference sequence). Together with reference TRBV5-4 and TRBJ2-7, the CDR3 gives the full variable domain: ETGVTQSPTHLIKTRGQQVTLRCSSQSGHNTVSWYQQALGQGPQFIFQYYREEENGRGNFPPRFSGLQFPNYSSELNVNALELDDSALYLCASSFGRGRSYEQYFGPGTRLTVT.

The chain employs TRBV4-3 and TRBJ1-5; unclear D gene. The CDR3 covers 15 residues. Germline V CDR1 and CDR2: LGHNA, YSLEER. With 0 bases removed from V and 4 bases from J, the gap between germline ends came to 10 bases. CDR3 protein: CASSQDRRGNQPQHF. CDR3 sequence (DNA): TGCGCCAGCAGCCAAGATCGGCGGGGAAATCAGCCCCAGCATTTT.

The chain employs TRBV27 and TRBJ1-5; D gene unclear. Germline assignment: CDR1 MNHEY and CDR2 SMNVEV (reference sequence). This CDR3 is built from 15 residues. V lost 5 bases to trimming and J lost 3 bases, with 14 bases between them. The DNA of the CDR3 is TGTGCCAGCAGTGCCGACGACACGGACAATCAGCCCCAGCATTTT. It specifies CASSADDTDNQPQHF.

This chain connects TRBV19 to TRBJ2-7; D gene uncertain. Germline CDR1 reads LNHDA; CDR2 reads SQIVND (reference sequence). V dropped 6 bases and J dropped 0 bases, with 12 bases sitting between them. This CDR3 has 14 residues. The CDR3 DNA sequence: TGTGCCAGTAGCCCCAGGCGCAGCTCCTACGAGCAGTACTTC. It codes for CASSPRRSSYEQYF.

J is TRBJ2-7 and V is TRBV5-1; weak D call: TRBD1 (6 bases). Trimming took 3 bases from V and 5 from J, leaving 15 bases between them. Germline CDR1 SGHRS, CDR2 YFSETQ. CDR3 length: 14 residues. CDR3 sequence: CASSSYRDPHEQYF. The CDR3 region has the DNA TGCGCCAGCAGCTCGTACAGGGACCCCCACGAGCAGTACTTC.

The chain couples TRBV18 to TRBJ2-7; 9 bases are shared with TRBD2. The CDR3 spans 16 residues. V was clipped by 0 bases and J by 2 bases; unmatched bases: 5. Germline assignment: CDR1 KGHSH and CDR2 LQKENI. CDR3 nucleotide sequence: TGTGCCAGCTCACCACCGTGGCGGGGGGGCACCTACGAGCAGTACTTC. Protein: CASSPPWRGGTYEQYF.

The genes are TRBV2 and TRBJ1-1; 10 nucleotides align to TRBD1. CDR3 size: 16 residues. Losses at the gene ends were 6 bases for V and 1 base for J; bases not matched to a gene: 8. The germline CDR1 and CDR2 sequences are SNHLY and FYNNEI. This CDR3 reads CASSRQGAPSNTEAFF. In DNA, the CDR3 is TGTGCCAGCAGCAGACAGGGGGCTCCTTCGAACACTGAAGCTTTCTTT.

The chain has TRBV29-1 and TRBJ1-2; tentatively, D is TRBD1 (5 bases). The germline V gene encodes CDR1 SQVTM and CDR2 ANQGSEA. The CDR3 is made up of 11 amino acids. Deletions cut 8 bases from V and 4 bases from J, with 11 bases between. CDR3 nucleotide sequence: TGCAGCACAATTAGGGGCTATGGCTACACCTTC. Translation gives CSTIRGYGYTF.

The rearrangement links TRBV6-6 to TRBJ1-4; TRBD1 matches 9 bases. CDR1 MNHNY and CDR2 SVGAGI come from the germline V gene (reference sequence). V lost 5 bases, J lost 8 bases, and 12 bases stayed unmatched. This CDR3 region has 16 residues. CDR3 nucleotides: TGTGCCAGCAGTGACTTCCCCTACAGGGGGCTGGAAAAACTGTTTTTT. Its translation is CASSDFPYRGLEKLFF.

The gene calls are TRBV6-1 and TRBJ2-1, with a possible D match to TRBD1 (6 bases). The CDR3 loop spans 15 amino acids. From germline, CDR1 is MNHNS and CDR2 SASEGT. The V and J ends lost 3 bases and 3 bases respectively, with 12 bases between them. The CDR3 nucleotides are TGTGCCAGCAGTGATGTTGGGGACAACTACAATGAGCAGTTCTTC. Protein: CASSDVGDNYNEQFF.

This sequence joins TRBV5-1 and TRBJ1-5; 11 bases match TRBD1. The CDR3 is 15 residues long. CDR1 and CDR2 (germline): SGHRS, YFSETQ. V lost 0 bases, J lost 7 bases, and 3 bases stayed unmatched. The CDR3 loop is CASSLDGQGAQPQHF. CDR3 DNA: TGCGCCAGCAGCTTGGATGGACAGGGGGCGCAGCCCCAGCATTTT.

The count of this clone is one. The rearrangement joins TRBV5-1 to TRBJ2-7; D ambiguous. The CDR3 is 14 residues long. Germline V gene data show CDR1 as SGHRS and CDR2 as YFSETQ. Trimming left V 0 bases short and J 0 bases short, with 7 bases between. CDR3: CASSLAVNSYEQYF. As DNA, the CDR3 is TGCGCCAGCAGCTTGGCGGTCAACTCCTACGAGCAGTACTTC. Variable domain in full (rest from reference TRBV5-1 and TRBJ2-7): KAGVTQTPRYLIKTRGQQVTLSCSPISGHRSVSWYQQTPGQGLQFLFEYFSETQRNKGNFPGRFSGRQFSNSRSEMNVSTLELGDSALYLCASSLAVNSYEQYFGPGTRLTVT.

J is TRBJ2-7 and V is TRBV5-6, with D unclear. The germline gives CDR1 SGHDT, CDR2 YYEEEE. V lost 4 bases and J 2 bases, leaving 16 bases between the germline ends. The CDR3 is 15 amino acids. The CDR3 reads CASSQTPPATYEQYF. The CDR3, as DNA: TGTGCCAGCAGCCAGACCCCCCCGGCAACCTACGAGCAGTACTTC.

This clone was seen once. The chain carries TRBV6-5 and TRBJ1-2, with D perhaps matching TRBD1 (6 bases). This CDR3 comprises 15 residues. The V gene's germline CDR1 is MNHEY and CDR2 SVGAGI. The ends were cut back, 4 bases at V and 3 bases at J, with 15 bases in the middle. The CDR3, as DNA: TGTGCCAGCAGTTTGGACAGCGCCCTTTACTATGGCTACACCTTC. This sequence encodes CASSLDSALYYGYTF.

The chain combines TRBV13 with TRBJ2-5; D is undetermined. V gave up 0 bases and J gave up 5 bases, with 4 bases separating them. The germline gives CDR1 PRHDT, CDR2 FYEKMQ (reference sequence). The CDR3 extends over 12 amino acids. The CDR3 DNA sequence: TGTGCCAGCAGCTTAGGCATGGAGACCCAGTACTTC. The encoded protein is CASSLGMETQYF.